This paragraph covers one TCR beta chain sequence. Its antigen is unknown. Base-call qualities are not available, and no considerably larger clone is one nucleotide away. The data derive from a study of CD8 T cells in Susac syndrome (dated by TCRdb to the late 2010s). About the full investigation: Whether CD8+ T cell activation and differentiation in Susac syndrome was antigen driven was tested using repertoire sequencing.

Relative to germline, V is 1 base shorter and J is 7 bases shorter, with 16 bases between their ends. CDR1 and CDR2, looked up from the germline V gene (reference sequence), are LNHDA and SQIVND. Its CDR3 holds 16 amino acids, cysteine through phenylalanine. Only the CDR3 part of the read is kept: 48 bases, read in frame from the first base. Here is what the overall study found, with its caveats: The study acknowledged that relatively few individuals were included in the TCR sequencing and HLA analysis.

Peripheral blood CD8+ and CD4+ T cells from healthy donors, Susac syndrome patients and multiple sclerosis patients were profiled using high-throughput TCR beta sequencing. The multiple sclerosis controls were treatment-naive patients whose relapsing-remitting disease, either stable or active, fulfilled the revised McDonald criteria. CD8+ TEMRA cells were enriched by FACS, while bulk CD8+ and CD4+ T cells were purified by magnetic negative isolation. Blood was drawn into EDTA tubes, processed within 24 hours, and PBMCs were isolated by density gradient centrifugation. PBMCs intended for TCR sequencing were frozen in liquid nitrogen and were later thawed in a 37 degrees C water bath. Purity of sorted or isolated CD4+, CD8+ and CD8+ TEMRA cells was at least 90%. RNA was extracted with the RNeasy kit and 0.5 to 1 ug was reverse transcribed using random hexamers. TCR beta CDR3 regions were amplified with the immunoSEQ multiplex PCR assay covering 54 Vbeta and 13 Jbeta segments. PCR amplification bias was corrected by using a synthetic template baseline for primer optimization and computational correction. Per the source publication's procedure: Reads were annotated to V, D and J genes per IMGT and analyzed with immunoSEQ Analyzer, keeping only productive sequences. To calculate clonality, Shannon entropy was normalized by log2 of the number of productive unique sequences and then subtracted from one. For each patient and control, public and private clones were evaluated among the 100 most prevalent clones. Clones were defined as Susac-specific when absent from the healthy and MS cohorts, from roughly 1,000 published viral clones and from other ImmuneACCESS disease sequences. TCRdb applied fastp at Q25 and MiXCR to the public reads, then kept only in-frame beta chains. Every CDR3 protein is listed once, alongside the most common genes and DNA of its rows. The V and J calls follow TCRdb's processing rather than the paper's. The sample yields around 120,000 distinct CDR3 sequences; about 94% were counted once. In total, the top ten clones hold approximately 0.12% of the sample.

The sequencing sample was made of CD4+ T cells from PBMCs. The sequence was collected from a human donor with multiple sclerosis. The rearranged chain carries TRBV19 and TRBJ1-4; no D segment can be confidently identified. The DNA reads TGTGCCAGTAGTATAGTGGAGGCTTCCTTAAGTGAAAAACTGTTTTTT. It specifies CASSIVEASLSEKLFF.